Below are 14 T cell receptor beta chains sequenced from a single sample in a study of cytomegalovirus exposure and HLA in healthy donors (dated by TCRdb to 2016 to 2017). Library preparation was by the immunoSEQ multiplex PCR assay. TCRdb obtained this table from immuneACCESS and retained in-frame rearrangements with V and J assigned. These tables miss some clones; where compared with another copy, unresolved V genes account for less than half of the shortfall, and the remainder is unexplained. Across this sample there are tens of thousands of clones, with over 95% seen only once. The ten biggest clones cover about 4.5% of the sample. Sequencing used PBMCs. The receptors shown here come from a woman between 18 and 30 years old in good health and CMV-seropositive.

J is TRBJ2-5 and V is TRBV6-5; 8 bases match TRBD1. The junction had 3 bases not matched to a gene; V was cut back by 5 bases and J by 4 bases. Germline V lookup: CDR1 MNHEY, CDR2 SVGAGI. The CDR3 is 13 amino acids. The chain's CDR3 is CASSTGQGETQYF. CDR3 sequence (DNA): TGTGCCAGCAGTACCGGACAGGGAGAGACCCAGTACTTC.

In regard to this clone: Within the sample, other DNA sequences also encode this same CDR3. The genes are TRBV19 and TRBJ2-5; the match to TRBD2 covers 10 bases. This CDR3 has 15 amino acids. Germline CDR1 is LNHDA and CDR2 is SQIVND (reference sequence). V lost 2 bases to trimming and J lost 2 bases; unmatched junction nucleotides: 2. The CDR3 sequence is CASSIRTSGQETQYF. CDR3 nucleotides: TGTGCCAGTAGTATACGGACTAGCGGACAAGAGACCCAGTACTTC. Together with reference TRBV19 and TRBJ2-5, the CDR3 gives the full variable domain: DGGITQSPKYLFRKEGQNVTLSCEQNLNHDAMYWYRQDPGQGLRLIYYSQIVNDFQKGDIAEGYSVSREKKESFPLTVTSAQKNPTAFYLCASSIRTSGQETQYFGPGTRLLVL.

This chain connects TRBV4-1 to TRBJ2-7, with a possible D match to TRBD2 (5 bases). Germline CDR1 and CDR2: MGHRA and YSYEKL. Between the trimmed V and J ends, which lost 0 bases and 5 bases, there was a span of 23 bases. CDR3 length: 18 amino acids. The CDR3 nucleotides are TGCGCCAGCAGCCAAGATCCCCGGCGGGCAGAGGGAGAGAACGAGCAGTACTTC. Protein product: CASSQDPRRAEGENEQYF.

Here the CDR3 reads CASSLGTDVSTDTQYF. CDR3 nucleotide sequence: TGTGCCAGCAGCCTCGGGACAGACGTAAGCACAGATACGCAGTATTTT. The J gene is TRBJ2-3, the V gene TRBV7-9, with 7 bases identical to TRBD1. Germline CDR1 reads SEHNR; CDR2 reads FQNEAQ (reference sequence). J lost 0 bases, V lost 5 bases, and 8 bases had no gene match. The CDR3 totals 16 residues.

The rearrangement joins TRBV19 to TRBJ1-2; 8 bases line up with TRBD1. This CDR3 has 12 amino acids. V lost 8 bases, J lost 8 bases, and 7 bases stayed unmatched. Germline V gene lookup returns CDR1 LNHDA and CDR2 SQIVND (reference sequence). CDR3 DNA sequence: TGTGCCAGTCCGACAGGGGTTGGAGGCTACACCTTC. As protein: CASPTGVGGYTF.

This clone has a handful of counts. The chain couples TRBV30 to TRBJ1-2; D is ambiguous. Germline V gene sequence: CDR1 GTSNPN, CDR2 SVGIG (reference sequence). The CDR3 runs 13 residues. Trimming took 0 bases from V and 8 from J, leaving 13 bases between them. The CDR3 bases are TGTGCCTGGAGTGTATTTGGGCGTCGAGGCTACACCTTC. Translating it yields CAWSVFGRRGYTF.

The chain recombines TRBV7-9 with TRBJ2-5; the D is unclear. The germline V and J ends were trimmed by 0 bases and 1 base, with 6 bases remaining between them. CDR1 and CDR2 from the germline V gene are SEHNR and FQNEAQ (reference sequence). CDR3 length: 14 amino acids. The CDR3 DNA reads as TGTGCCAGCAGCTTAGCGGCTAGCCAAGAGACCCAGTACTTC. Its protein product is CASSLAASQETQYF.

Comment on this clone: The sample contains more than one DNA sequence encoding this CDR3. This sequence joins TRBV30 and TRBJ1-5; D is perhaps TRBD1 (6 bases). V lost 0 bases, J lost 7 bases, and 7 bases lay in between. This CDR3 has 12 amino acids. Germline V gives CDR1 GTSNPN, CDR2 SVGIG (reference sequence). The CDR3 nucleotides are TGTGCCTGGAGTGTACAGGGCCAGCCCCAGCATTTT. As protein: CAWSVQGQPQHF.

The chain recombines TRBV28 with TRBJ1-2; D unresolved. CDR1 is MDHEN and CDR2 is SYDVKM in the germline V gene. Between the trimmed V and J ends, which lost 7 bases and 6 bases, there was a span of 9 bases. The CDR3 is 11 residues long. The CDR3: CASTGEDGYTF. CDR3 DNA sequence: TGTGCCAGCACCGGGGAGGATGGCTACACCTTC.

V usage is TRBV12-5 and J usage is TRBJ2-7; TRBD2 might be the D (5 bases). V was cut by 3 bases and J by 4 bases, with 13 bases left in between. The CDR3 length is 14 residues. The germline V gene encodes CDR1 LGHNT and CDR2 FRNRAP. DNA for the CDR3: TGTGCTAGTGGTTTTGGGAGCGAAAAATACGAGCAGTACTTC. Its protein is CASGFGSEKYEQYF.

The rearrangement links TRBV7-9 to TRBJ1-1, with D tentatively TRBD1 (6 bases). In germline, CDR1 is SEHNR, CDR2 FQNEAQ (reference sequence). Trimming pared 5 bases from V and 1 base from J, leaving 8 bases between. CDR3 length: 13 amino acids. In DNA, the CDR3 is TGTGCCAGCAGCACGGACAGGAACACTGAAGCTTTCTTT. Translation: CASSTDRNTEAFF.

The V gene is TRBV7-3, the J gene TRBJ2-1; TRBD2 aligns across 12 bases. CDR1 and CDR2 (germline): SGHTA, FQGTGA. The CDR3 covers 18 residues. The V segment lost 4 bases and the J segment 6 bases; nucleotides outside the gene matches: 13. CDR3 loop: CASSSMTSGSWKGNEQFF. CDR3 DNA: TGTGCCAGCAGCTCGATGACTAGCGGGAGTTGGAAGGGCAATGAGCAGTTCTTC.

The chain has TRBV30 and TRBJ2-7; 7 nucleotides line up with TRBD1. Germline V gives CDR1 GTSNPN, CDR2 SVGIG (reference sequence). The CDR3 contains 14 residues. V lost 4 bases, J lost 0 bases, and 6 bases stayed unmatched. CDR3 sequence: CAWKKGAYSYEQYF. CDR3 nucleotides: TGTGCCTGGAAGAAGGGGGCTTACTCCTACGAGCAGTACTTC.

This clone was picked up a small number of times. The rearrangement joins TRBV27 to TRBJ2-6; TRBD1 aligns across 9 bases. The CDR3 is made up of 15 amino acids. Germline trimming cut 6 bases from V and 2 bases from J; bases unmatched to any gene: 2. Per the germline V gene, CDR1 is MNHEY and CDR2 is SMNVEV (reference sequence). The CDR3 sequence: CASRRQGAGANVLTF. In DNA form, the CDR3 reads TGTGCCAGCAGAAGACAGGGGGCTGGGGCCAACGTCCTGACTTTC.